The 7 T cell receptor beta chains listed next were all sequenced from one sample in a study of cytomegalovirus exposure and HLA in healthy donors. The table came from immunoSEQ multiplex PCR; TCRdb's copy has only in-frame clones and leaves some out. Of under 200,000 clones in the sample, roughly nine tenths were seen once. The material sequenced was PBMCs. These receptors were taken from a woman between 18 and 29 years old in good health and CMV-seropositive.

Only one count was recorded for this clone. The chain joins TRBV5-1 to TRBJ2-7; D possibly corresponds to TRBD2 (6 bases). This CDR3 has 14 residues. Germline lookup yields CDR1 SGHRS and CDR2 YFSETQ. The ends were cut back, 4 bases at V and 3 bases at J, with 14 bases in the middle. The CDR3 nucleotides read TGCGCCAGCAGCCGGGGTGCCGGGGGCTACGAGCAGTACTTC. It translates to CASSRGAGGYEQYF.

V and J are TRBV4-1 and TRBJ2-1; 13 bases line up with TRBD2. This CDR3 spans 20 amino acids. Looked up from germline, CDR1 is MGHRA and CDR2 is YSYEKL. The V and J ends lost 3 bases and 3 bases, in that order; junction bases with no gene match: 14. The CDR3 region has the DNA TGCGCCAGCAGCCACGACACCGGGACTAGCGGGGTTAGGATCTACAATGAGCAGTTCTTC. This codes for CASSHDTGTSGVRIYNEQFF.

With regard to this clone: At one of its ends the junction is not consistent with the germline gene, which may arise from a read error. The V and J genes are TRBV12-5 and TRBJ2-1; 7 nucleotides agree with TRBD2. Germline V gene lookup returns CDR1 LGHNT and CDR2 FRNRAP. This CDR3 is built from 15 residues. CDR3 sequence (DNA): TGTGCTAGTGGCCGGACTAGGGCCATATACAATGGGCAGTTCTTC. Amino acid sequence: CASGRTRAIYNGQFF.

The chain couples TRBV4-1 to TRBJ2-3, with D tentatively TRBD2 (5 bases). The CDR3 consists of 15 residues. CDR1 and CDR2 (germline): MGHRA, YSYEKL. Trimming cost V 0 bases and J 3 bases, with 10 bases left between them. This CDR3 reads CASSQDQERTDTQYF. The CDR3 coding sequence is TGCGCCAGCAGCCAAGATCAGGAGCGGACAGATACGCAGTATTTT.

The chain joins TRBV9 to TRBJ1-2; the match to TRBD1 covers 7 bases. The CDR3 runs 15 residues. V trimming: 1 base; J trimming: 4 bases; junction bases outside the gene matches: 7. Looked up from germline, CDR1 is SGDLS and CDR2 is YYNGEE. The CDR3 sequence is CASSVFRDSSYGYTF. CDR3 nucleotides: TGTGCCAGCAGCGTATTCCGGGACAGTAGCTATGGCTACACCTTC.

The chain employs TRBV7-9 and TRBJ2-7; TRBD1 is a possible D gene (5 bases). V was cut by 3 bases and J by 7 bases, with 7 bases left in between. Germline V gene lookup returns CDR1 SEHNR and CDR2 FQNEAQ (reference sequence). The CDR3 has 11 amino acids. The CDR3 is CASSFSGEQYF. The CDR3 region has the DNA TGTGCCAGCAGCTTTTCAGGGGAGCAGTACTTC.

The chain uses TRBV19 and TRBJ2-6; possible D gene TRBD1, 6 bases. Germline V gives CDR1 LNHDA, CDR2 SQIVND (reference sequence). Trimming left V 1 base short and J 1 base short, with 11 bases between. The CDR3 runs 17 residues. The CDR3 nucleotides are TGTGCCAGTAGTATAGTAGGACAGCCTTCTGGGGCCAACGTCCTGACTTTC. This sequence encodes CASSIVGQPSGANVLTF.